The present entry profiles one TCR beta chain with its context. The antigen is unknown. This entry belongs to a study of long-term antiretroviral therapy in people with HIV. Running of the v3.0 immunoSEQ assay took place at survey level. Assay: immunoSEQ multiplex PCR; the TCRdb copy retains only in-frame clones and omits some. Found here are 15,000 or so clones, approximately 71% of them singletons; the top ten hold more than 15%. General study findings and limits: Clones expanded before ART dominated the repertoire at all time points. HIV repertoires had narrower CDR3 length ranges than controls.

The germline V gene has CDR1 SGHVS and CDR2 FNYEAQ. This CDR3 region has 15 residues. The V gene lost 5 bases and the J gene lost 6 bases, with 19 bases spanning the gap. The sequences come from unsorted PBMCs, collected 0.5 years before starting antiretroviral therapy. The clonotype comes from a woman in her thirties or forties with HIV. The V and J genes are TRBV7-6 and TRBJ1-2, with unresolved D. The CDR3 sequence: CASSPGRVYLDGYTF. The CDR3 DNA is TGTGCCAGCAGCCCTGGGAGGGTTTATCTCGATGGCTACACCTTC.